This TCR beta chain emerged from a study of OX40 agonist ivuxolimab in advanced cancers. TCRdb's copy holds only in-frame clones and misses some; the assay was immunoSEQ multiplex PCR. The sample holds about 94,000 clones; roughly 84% are singletons and the top ten take under 0.35%. For this clone: Its target is not known.

Study-level points and caveats: There were, on average, more expanded clones in CD8+ T cells than in CD4+.

The source of this sequence is an adult with an advanced solid tumor such as melanoma, head and neck, liver or kidney cancer. The input for sequencing was CD4+ or CD8+ T cells sorted from blood, taken in a trial of the OX40 agonist ivuxolimab.

CDR3 residues: CASSLAGGTSVNEQFF. In DNA, the CDR3 is TGTGCCAGCAGCTTGGCTGGGGGGACTAGCGTCAATGAGCAGTTCTTC. The V and J genes are TRBV5-4 and TRBJ2-1; 10 nucleotides line up with TRBD2. With 0 bases clipped from V and 6 bases from J, the junction kept 6 bases outside the gene matches. Germline lookup yields CDR1 SGHNT and CDR2 YYREEE (reference sequence). This CDR3 is 16 amino acids long.